This paragraph covers one T cell receptor (beta chain) sequence. Its target is not known. This sample is part of a study of OX40 agonist ivuxolimab in advanced cancers. Study as a whole: An agonistic human IgG2 monoclonal antibody against OX40 (CD134) was given.

Libraries were prepared by immunoSEQ multiplex PCR; TCRdb keeps only in-frame clonotypes and omits some of them. The table has about 46,000 clones, 91% seen once. Study observations and caveats: Among the lowest levels of clonal expansion were found in partial responders at 0.1-3.0 mg/kg. The work left the antigen specificity of expanded peripheral T cells undetermined.

The clonotype was recovered from an adult with an advanced solid tumor such as melanoma, head and neck, liver or kidney cancer. This specimen consisted of CD4+ or CD8+ T cells sorted from blood, obtained in a trial of the OX40 agonist ivuxolimab.

For the CDR3, the DNA is TGTGCCAGCAGCCAAGTGGGGCACTTCCGGCCGGAAGATGAGCAGTTCTTC. This encodes CASSQVGHFRPEDEQFF. The chain links TRBV14 to TRBJ2-1, with D perhaps TRBD1 (5 bases). Germline lookup yields CDR1 SGHDN and CDR2 FVKESK. The length of the CDR3 is 17 residues. Trimming cost V 1 base and J 8 bases, with 21 bases left between them. Full variable domain (rest looked up from reference TRBV14 and TRBJ2-1): EAGVTQFPSHSVIEKGQTVTLRCDPISGHDNLYWYRRVMGKEIKFLLHFVKESKQDESGMPNNRFLAERTGGTYSTLKVQPAELEDSGVYFCASSQVGHFRPEDEQFFGPGTRLTVL.